Sequencing of this T cell receptor (beta chain) was carried out in a study of blood T cell repertoires in COVID-19. Using immunoSEQ multiplex PCR, the repertoire was profiled, and TCRdb retains in-frame clones only, with some absent. The sample records about 260,000 clones, over 75% being singletons. The CDR3 loop spans 14 amino acids. Germline V gene lookup returns CDR1 SGHRS and CDR2 YFSETQ. V lost 5 bases, J lost 1 base, and 4 bases stayed unmatched. Sequences were obtained from peripheral blood. The sequence was collected from a human donor in a cohort sampled during active COVID-19. The chain is built from TRBV5-1 and TRBJ2-5; 8 bases are shared with TRBD2. CDR3: CASRVSGAQETQYF. CDR3 bases: TGCGCCAGCAGGGTTAGCGGGGCCCAAGAGACCCAGTACTTC.